Many counts were recorded for the clone carrying this TCR beta chain. Time point denoted: newly diagnosed GD, antithyroid drugs for less than 3 months. Scientists built the TCR library using RNA that was extracted from PBMCs. American Thyroid Association guidelines were used to diagnose Graves' disease. These data come from a study of regulatory T cells in long-lasting Graves disease. TCR beta libraries were built with iRepertoire HTBI primers and Arm-PCR of CDR3 regions. TCRdb re-called the multiplex PCR reads with MiXCR, one entry per CDR3 protein. The table has 360,000 or so distinct CDR3 sequences, 12% seen once. These data were also reused for a study on T cells in Graves' hyperthyroidism and ophthalmopathy. As reported in that work: Initially, a first-round RT-PCR of the TCR CDR3 employed the HTBI primer set. Model output signaled ophthalmopathy a median approximately 6.2 months ahead of onset.

The sequencing used peripheral blood mononuclear cells (PBMCs), collected at new diagnosis, from a patient treated with antithyroid drugs. The receptor's source is a woman between 18 and 29 years old with Graves disease.

The CDR3 bases are TGCAGTGCTAGAGAGACCCCTCAGGGGGTCCGACCCTACAATGAGCAGTTCTTC. The encoded protein is CSARETPQGVRPYNEQFF. The V call is TRBV20-1, the J call TRBJ2-1, with TRBD1 matching 7 bases. CDR1 is DFQATT and CDR2 is SNEGSKA in the germline V gene (reference sequence). Unmatched junction bases numbered 13, after V lost 0 bases and J lost 2 bases. There are 18 residues in the CDR3.